Listed below are T cell receptor beta chains from one sample, sequenced in a study of blood T cells in healthy people across ages. MiXCR, run by TCRdb on the 5' RACE reads, gives a single entry per CDR3 protein. This sample has about 970,000 distinct CDR3 sequences, with roughly 51% found just once. Sequenced: blood. The source of these receptors is a woman aged 60-75 years in good health. The CDR3 runs from the conserved cysteine through the conserved F or W. Each record gives: J gene, CDR3 length, D gene, clone size, V gene, CDR3 protein, CDR3 DNA. D genes are given only for firm matches. Rows give clone size only sometimes, using once, few, many, or a class for an expanded clone.

TRBJ1-2 11 NA NA TRBV2 CASRAESGYTF TGTGCCAGCAGGGCGGAGAGTGGCTACACCTTC
TRBJ1-1 14 TRBD1 few TRBV2 CATMKLKQGTEAFF TGTGCCACAATGAAACTAAAACAGGGGACGGAAGCTTTCTTT
TRBJ2-7 15 TRBD1 NA TRBV9 CASSLSTGGDYEQYF TGTGCCAGCAGCTTATCGACAGGGGGGGACTACGAGCAGTACTTC
TRBJ1-1 14 NA NA TRBV29-1 CSVELGSLRTEAFF TGCAGCGTTGAGTTGGGTTCCTTACGCACTGAAGCTTTCTTT
TRBJ2-5 13 NA NA TRBV4-3 CASSQGARATQYF TGCGCCAGCAGCCAGGGTGCTCGGGCGACCCAGTACTTC
TRBJ2-4 16 NA NA TRBV6-5 CASSPGPLLAKNIQYF TGTGCCAGCAGCCCGGGACCGCTTCTAGCCAAAAACATTCAGTACTTC
TRBJ1-6 14 NA NA TRBV7-2 CASSLRFHNSPLHF TGTGCCAGCAGCCTTAGATTCCATAATTCACCCCTCCACTTT
TRBJ2-3 17 NA NA TRBV6-2/TRBV6-3 CASSYLTGSGPTDTQYF TGTGCCAGCAGTTACTTGACGGGGAGCGGCCCCACAGATACGCAGTATTTT
TRBJ2-1 16 TRBD2 NA TRBV2 CASSRLAGGANNEQFF TGTGCCAGCAGTCGACTAGCGGGAGGAGCTAACAATGAGCAGTTCTTC
TRBJ2-3 18 NA NA TRBV5-4 CASSSPFGRGRGTDTQYF TGTGCCAGCAGCTCACCCTTTGGCAGGGGAAGGGGTACAGATACGCAGTATTTT
TRBJ2-1 14 NA NA TRBV5-1 CASSRGGFQGEQFF TGCGCCAGCAGCCGTGGGGGGTTTCAGGGTGAGCAGTTCTTC
TRBJ1-2 13 NA few TRBV7-9 CASSLESVGGYTF TGTGCCAGCAGCTTAGAGTCGGTGGGAGGCTACACCTTC
TRBJ1-1 13 NA NA TRBV29-1 CSVERMGNTEAFF TGCAGCGTTGAAAGGATGGGGAACACTGAAGCTTTCTTT
TRBJ1-6 12 NA NA TRBV7-8 CASSPTESPLHF TGTGCCAGCAGCCCAACCGAGTCACCCCTCCACTTT
TRBJ2-7 16 TRBD2 NA TRBV27 CASSPQLAVSSYEQYF TGTGCCAGCAGTCCCCAACTAGCGGTTAGCTCCTACGAGCAGTACTTC
TRBJ1-5 14 TRBD1 NA TRBV20-1 CSAFSGQGNQPQHF TGCAGTGCTTTCAGCGGACAGGGCAATCAGCCCCAGCATTTT
TRBJ2-5 12 NA NA TRBV7-2 CASSMEHGAQYF TGTGCCAGCAGCATGGAACATGGAGCCCAGTACTTC
TRBJ2-4 15 NA few TRBV12-3/TRBV12-4 CASSFSETGKNIQYF TGTGCCAGCAGTTTCTCAGAAACCGGCAAAAACATTCAGTACTTC
TRBJ2-3 13 NA few TRBV27 CASRRISTDTQYF TGTGCCAGCAGAAGGATAAGCACAGATACGCAGTATTTT
TRBJ2-3 15 TRBD2 many TRBV7-8 CASSLMTSGTDTQYF TGTGCCAGCAGCTTGATGACTAGCGGTACAGATACGCAGTATTTT
TRBJ2-5 14 TRBD1 NA TRBV7-2 CASTGQGVLETQYF TGTGCCAGCACAGGACAGGGAGTTTTGGAGACCCAGTACTTC
TRBJ2-7 16 TRBD1 NA TRBV3-1 CASSQRLGQTPYEQYF TGTGCCAGCAGCCAAAGACTGGGACAGACCCCCTACGAGCAGTACTTC
TRBJ2-5 16 TRBD1 NA TRBV5-5 CASSLNRQGHQETQYF TGTGCCAGCAGCTTGAACAGACAGGGCCACCAAGAGACCCAGTACTTC
TRBJ2-3 15 TRBD2 NA TRBV7-6 CASSLGTRVADTQYF TGTGCCAGCAGCTTGGGGACTAGGGTCGCAGATACGCAGTATTTT
TRBJ2-6 15 NA few TRBV7-8 CASTLQGAGANVLTF TGTGCCAGCACCCTTCAGGGTGCCGGGGCCAACGTCCTGACTTTC
TRBJ2-1 14 TRBD1 few TRBV29-1 CSAYRDRGNNEQFF TGCAGCGCGTACCGGGACAGGGGGAACAATGAGCAGTTCTTC
TRBJ2-5 14 NA few TRBV7-2 CASKDSRGQETQYF TGTGCCAGCAAGGACAGCAGGGGCCAAGAGACCCAGTACTTC
TRBJ2-7 13 NA NA TRBV4-3 CASSPWAGYEQYF TGCGCCAGCAGCCCCTGGGCCGGCTACGAGCAGTACTTC
TRBJ1-6 12 NA NA TRBV6-6 CASRVHNSPLHF TGTGCCAGCAGGGTGCATAATTCACCCCTCCACTTT
TRBJ2-1 14 NA NA TRBV29-1 CSVEDLAGYNEQFF TGCAGCGTTGAAGATCTGGCCGGATACAATGAGCAGTTCTTC
TRBJ1-5 15 NA NA TRBV7-8 CASSIGDFPNQPQHF TGTGCCAGCAGCATCGGGGACTTTCCCAATCAGCCCCAGCATTTT
TRBJ1-4 14 NA NA TRBV12-3/TRBV12-4 CASSLGQGGGKLFF TGTGCCAGCAGTTTGGGGCAGGGTGGTGGAAAACTGTTTTTT
TRBJ2-7 16 NA NA TRBV18 CASSPLALGREYEQYF TGTGCCAGCTCACCATTGGCCCTGGGCAGGGAATACGAGCAGTACTTC
TRBJ1-1 12 NA NA TRBV28 CASSWGRVGAFF TGTGCCAGCAGTTGGGGCAGGGTCGGGGCTTTCTTT
TRBJ2-7 21 TRBD1 NA TRBV11-3 CASSSMITGTGAPRSSYEQYF TGTGCCAGCAGCTCAATGATTACCGGGACAGGGGCCCCCAGGAGCTCCTACGAGCAGTACTTC
TRBJ2-5 14 TRBD2 NA TRBV3-1 CASSQSLAGETQYF TGTGCCAGCAGCCAAAGTCTAGCGGGAGAGACCCAGTACTTC
TRBJ2-5 16 NA NA TRBV4-1 CASSPSPPGVQETQYF TGCGCCAGCAGCCCTAGCCCCCCGGGAGTCCAAGAGACCCAGTACTTC
TRBJ2-7 17 TRBD2 NA TRBV25-1 CASIPGLAHDESYEQYF TGTGCCAGCATACCGGGACTAGCGCACGATGAGTCCTACGAGCAGTACTTC
TRBJ2-7 15 TRBD2 NA TRBV6-8 CASSGLAGPTYEQYF TGTGCCAGCAGCGGACTAGCGGGCCCAACCTACGAGCAGTACTTC
TRBJ2-3 13 NA NA TRBV29-1 CSAGRGQADTQYF TGCAGCGCGGGGCGGGGGCAGGCAGATACGCAGTATTTT